Only a few counts were recorded for the clone carrying this T cell receptor (beta chain). Its specificity is unknown. This specimen comes from a study of identical twins. Regarding the study as a whole: Partly confounded zero-insertion analyses could result from invariant MAIT and iNKT cells. For out-of-frame beta sequences, excess twin sharing was weaker. Twin pairs' shared out-of-frame alpha sequences were enriched in low generation probability. For monozygotic twins, models underestimated out-of-frame TCR alpha sharing.

TCRdb processed the 5' RACE reads anew with MiXCR; each CDR3 protein has one entry. The sample has around 1.7 million distinct CDR3 sequences; around 29% are singletons. Germline-derived CDR1 and CDR2 are MNHEY and SMNVEV (reference sequence). Trimming cost V 1 base and J 2 bases; bases outside gene matches: 4. The CDR3 runs 15 residues. Source material: cord blood. The sequence derives from a newborn girl in good health. This chain joins TRBV27 and TRBJ2-7, with 8 bases that match TRBD1. The CDR3 here is CASSLLDRVAYEQYF. The CDR3 coding sequence is TGTGCCAGCAGTTTATTGGACAGGGTAGCCTACGAGCAGTACTTC.